This T cell receptor beta chain was documented in a study of siplizumab effects on memory and regulatory T cells. Findings and caveats of the study: Major contributors to the alloresponse seemed to be naive T cells, which also appeared more diverse than memory cells. Significantly reduced by siplizumab was the cumulative frequency of alloreactive sequences, namely those traceable to unstimulated CD4+ memory cells. Tracing alloreactive clones into unstimulated subsets worked for only a minor fraction of them.

Clones were sequenced by immunoSEQ multiplex PCR, and TCRdb holds only the in-frame ones, with some missing. The top ten clones hold roughly 7.1% of a sample with about 91,000 clones, more than 85% of them seen once. As to this clone: What it recognizes is unknown.

Material: CD8+ T cells sorted from blood. The sequence was obtained from a human donor in good health.

Written as DNA, the CDR3 is TGTGCCAGCAGCTTGGACCAGTACAATGAGCAGTTCTTC. Its translation: CASSLDQYNEQFF. The rearrangement links TRBV5-8 to TRBJ2-1; D is ambiguous. V lost 0 bases, J lost 4 bases, and 5 bases lay in between. This CDR3 contains 13 residues. Per germline, CDR1 SGHTS and CDR2 YDEGEE.